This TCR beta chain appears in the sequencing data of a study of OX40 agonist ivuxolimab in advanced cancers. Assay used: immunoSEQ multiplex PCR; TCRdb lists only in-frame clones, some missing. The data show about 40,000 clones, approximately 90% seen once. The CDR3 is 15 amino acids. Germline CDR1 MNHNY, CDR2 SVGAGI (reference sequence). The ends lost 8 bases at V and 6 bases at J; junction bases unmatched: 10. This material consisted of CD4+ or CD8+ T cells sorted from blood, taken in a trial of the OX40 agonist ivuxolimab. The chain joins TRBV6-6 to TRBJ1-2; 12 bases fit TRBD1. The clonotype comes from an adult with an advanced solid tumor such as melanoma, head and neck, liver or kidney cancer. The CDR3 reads CASQTPGTGGHGYTF. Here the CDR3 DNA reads TGTGCCAGCCAGACCCCCGGGACAGGGGGCCATGGCTACACCTTC.